This T cell receptor beta chain was found in a study of Graves' ophthalmopathy and Graves' hyperthyroidism. Study results and limitations: Blood contained most expanded thyroid clonotypes exceeding 0.001 frequency. Ophthalmopathy progression prediction by the model yielded a sensitivity of about 68% and a specificity of 72.22%.

Amplification of TCR beta CDR3 regions used RNA transcripts. HTBI primers were used in a first-round RT-PCR, which preceded a second-round multiplex PCR. MiXCR, run by TCRdb on the multiplex PCR reads, gives a single entry per CDR3 protein. Found here are roughly 400,000 distinct CDR3 sequences, approximately 18% of them singletons; the top ten hold 2.4%. The CDR3 sequence is 13 residues long. V was shortened by 3 bases and J by 0 bases, with 2 bases between the two germline ends. The V gene's germline CDR1 is LGHDT and CDR2 YNNKEL (reference sequence). None of the included patients had other autoimmune diseases, uncontrolled infections, pregnancy or lactation, as these led to exclusion. This clonotype was seen ten or more times. Its antigen remains unknown.

What was sequenced was peripheral blood. The origin of this receptor is an adult woman with stable Graves' hyperthyroidism. The chain uses TRBV3-1 and TRBJ2-2; D gene uncertain. The CDR3 region is CASSQTNTGELFF. In DNA, the CDR3 is TGTGCCAGCAGCCAGACGAACACCGGGGAGCTGTTTTTT.